This T cell receptor beta chain was found in a study of cytomegalovirus exposure and HLA in healthy donors. General study findings and limits: Later examination showed HLA-associated TCR beta chains had greater clonal expansion than equally common others. The study flagged approximately 180 TCR beta chains as cytomegalovirus-associated. Rates of TCR association differed by HLA locus in a later analysis, with DRB1 highest and HLA-C lowest.

PCR used 60 Vbeta primers and 13 Jbeta primers. The data were produced by immunoSEQ multiplex PCR, yet TCRdb's version contains in-frame clones alone and is incomplete. The sample holds some 130,000 clones, 55% to 80% seen once. In regard to this clone: What it recognizes is unknown.

The sample consisted of PBMCs. The clonotype was recovered from a woman aged 40 to 50 in good health and CMV-seronegative.

The CDR3 sequence is CASSPTTGWILSGNTIYF. CDR3 in DNA: TGTGCCAGCAGTCCAACGACGGGGTGGATCCTCTCTGGAAACACCATATATTTT. The gene calls are TRBV28 and TRBJ1-3; the D is unclear. Germline CDR1 is MDHEN and CDR2 is SYDVKM. The CDR3 covers 18 residues. The germline V and J ends were trimmed by 5 bases and 0 bases, with 20 bases remaining between them.